These T cell receptor beta chains were read from a single sample in a study of T cell changes during pregnancy in multiple sclerosis. TCRdb's copy holds only in-frame clones and misses some; the assay was immunoSEQ multiplex PCR. The data hold under 50,000 clones, with around 93% observed a single time. Material: CD8+ T cells from peripheral blood mononuclear cells, obtained in the second trimester of pregnancy. Source of these receptors: a female donor with multiple sclerosis, enrolled in a pregnancy study. Each CDR3 is given with its conserved first and last residue. A D gene is named only where the DNA matches it firmly. A row's size may be missing; if present it is once, few, many or a size class.

clone_size d_call j_call v_call cdr3_aa cdr3_nt
- - TRBJ2-1 TRBV6-6 CASSIIRGPSYNEQFF TGTGCCAGCAGTATAATCAGGGGCCCCTCCTACAATGAGCAGTTCTTC
- - TRBJ2-7 TRBV19 CASSRAPGTMEQYF TGTGCCAGTAGTAGAGCTCCCGGGACAATGGAGCAGTACTTC
- - TRBJ2-7 TRBV11-2 CASSFSDEQYF TGTGCCAGCAGCTTCAGCGACGAGCAGTACTTC
- TRBD1 TRBJ1-2 TRBV7-8 CASSGGQGYTF TGTGCCAGCAGCGGGGGACAGGGCTACACCTTC
- TRBD1 TRBJ2-7 TRBV10-1 CASREDRVSSYEQYF TGCGCCAGCAGGGAGGACAGGGTAAGCTCCTACGAGCAGTACTTC
- - TRBJ2-7 TRBV29-1 CSVALGAGEQYF TGCAGCGTTGCTTTGGGGGCCGGAGAGCAGTACTTC
- TRBD1 TRBJ1-1 TRBV7-3 CASRPPGQREAFF TGTGCCAGCAGGCCTCCGGGACAGCGTGAAGCTTTCTTT
- TRBD2 TRBJ2-1 TRBV9 CASSVDSGGNNEQFF TGTGCCAGCAGCGTAGATAGCGGGGGGAACAATGAGCAGTTCTTC
few TRBD1 TRBJ2-3 TRBV6-4 CASSEGTDTDTQYF TGTGCCAGCAGTGAAGGGACAGACACAGATACGCAGTATTTT
- TRBD1 TRBJ1-1 TRBV6-6 CASSYTGTGGLEAFF TGTGCCAGCAGTTATACCGGGACAGGGGGCCTTGAAGCTTTCTTT
few - TRBJ2-7 TRBV14 CASSQDPVYEQYF TGTGCCAGCAGCCAAGATCCGGTCTACGAGCAGTACTTC
- - TRBJ1-2 TRBV7-6 CASSLAAGGYTF TGTGCCAGCAGCTTAGCGGCAGGGGGCTACACCTTC
- TRBD2 TRBJ2-7 TRBV7-9 CASSYSTSGGTLEQYF TGTGCCAGCAGTTATTCGACTAGCGGGGGGACCCTTGAGCAGTACTTC
- - TRBJ1-2 TRBV27 CASSPGDFNYGYTF TGTGCCAGCAGTCCAGGGGATTTCAACTATGGCTACACCTTC
- - TRBJ2-7 TRBV7-2 CASSFGQTYEQYF TGTGCCAGCAGCTTTGGGCAAACCTACGAGCAGTACTTC
- TRBD1 TRBJ1-1 TRBV9 CASSVGQMNTEAFF TGTGCCAGCAGCGTGGGACAGATGAACACTGAAGCTTTCTTT
- TRBD2 TRBJ2-1 TRBV7-9 CASVTSGGADEQFF TGTGCCAGCGTGACTAGCGGGGGGGCAGATGAGCAGTTCTTC
- TRBD1 TRBJ2-2 TRBV11-3 CASSLLPGQDPSNTGELFF TGTGCCAGCAGCTTACTCCCGGGACAGGACCCCTCGAACACCGGGGAGCTGTTTTTT